Detailed here is one T cell receptor beta chain. The V end was cut by 5 bases, the J end by 8 bases, with 7 bases between. Germline V gene data show CDR1 as MNHEY and CDR2 as SVGAGI. The CDR3 contains 11 residues. These data originate in a study of blood T cells in healthy people across ages. Primed by a sample-barcoded 5' primer and a J-beta primer mix, a second PCR proceeded for 7 to 11 cycles. TCRdb re-analysed the 5' RACE reads in MiXCR, keeping a single row per CDR3 protein. Of around 700,000 distinct CDR3 sequences listed, around 25% are singletons. The same sample was also studied in work on T cells of mothers and their children. That report notes: Primer M1S, used in the second PCR, introduced sample barcodes and 2-4 random nucleotides. Over 9.5 million TCR beta CDR3 reads were obtained from each mother, and some 3.1 million from each child. Mothers and children who were related shared slightly more overlap than unrelated pairs, but not significantly more.

This clonotype was sampled from a boy aged 5-17 years in good health. The sequenced sample was blood. The chain combines TRBV6-5 with TRBJ2-1; D call uncertain. CDR3 region: CASSRSDEQFF. The CDR3 nucleotides are TGTGCCAGCAGTCGCTCGGATGAGCAGTTCTTC.